This T cell receptor (beta chain) emerged from a study of T-cell reconstitution after alpha-beta-depleted transplantation in children. On this clonotype itself: Its antigen is unidentified.

Study-wide points: Day-60 TCRbeta diversity that was high in some patients was derived from surviving recipient T cells and thymic progenitors. Reportedly, alpha-beta T cells present about two months post-transplant originated from several hundred expanded clones of graft origin.

TCRbeta library construction was performed incorporating unique molecular identifiers. TCRdb passed the PCR reads through MiXCR, listing each CDR3 protein once. Among 530,000 or so distinct CDR3 sequences listed, 25% to 30% were seen once. This sequence originates from a boy under three years old with Wiskott-Aldrich syndrome, due to receive a stem cell transplant. The sequencing used PBMCs, collected before TCRalphabeta/CD19-depleted stem cell transplant.

CDR3 sequence (DNA): TGTGCCAGCAGTTACGATGAATACAATGAGCAGTTCTTC. This gives the protein CASSYDEYNEQFF. The chain couples TRBV12-3 or TRBV12-4 to TRBJ2-1; D gene unclear. Trimming removed 4 bases from V and 4 bases from J, with 8 bases in between. This CDR3 has 13 amino acids.